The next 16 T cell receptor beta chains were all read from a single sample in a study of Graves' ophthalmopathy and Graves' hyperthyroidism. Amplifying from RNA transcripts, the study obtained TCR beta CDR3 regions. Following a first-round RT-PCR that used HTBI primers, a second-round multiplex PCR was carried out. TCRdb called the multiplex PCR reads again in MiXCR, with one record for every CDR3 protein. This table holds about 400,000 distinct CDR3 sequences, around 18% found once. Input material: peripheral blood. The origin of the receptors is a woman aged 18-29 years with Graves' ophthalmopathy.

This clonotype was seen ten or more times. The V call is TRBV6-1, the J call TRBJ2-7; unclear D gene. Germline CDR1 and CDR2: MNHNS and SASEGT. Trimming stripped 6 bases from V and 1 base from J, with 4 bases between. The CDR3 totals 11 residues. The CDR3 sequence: CASRLSYEQYF. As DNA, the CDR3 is TGTGCCAGCAGGCTTTCCTACGAGCAGTACTTC.

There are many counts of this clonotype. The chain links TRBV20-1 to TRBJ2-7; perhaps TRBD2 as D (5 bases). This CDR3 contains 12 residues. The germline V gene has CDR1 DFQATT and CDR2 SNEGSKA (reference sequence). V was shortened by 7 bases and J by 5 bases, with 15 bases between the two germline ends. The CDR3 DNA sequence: TGCAGTGTTCATCTGGTGAGGGACGAGCAGTACTTC. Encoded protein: CSVHLVRDEQYF.

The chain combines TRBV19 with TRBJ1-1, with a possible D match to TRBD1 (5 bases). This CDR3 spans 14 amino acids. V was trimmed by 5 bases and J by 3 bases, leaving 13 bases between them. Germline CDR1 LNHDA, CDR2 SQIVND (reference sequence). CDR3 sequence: CASSARVGYTEAFF. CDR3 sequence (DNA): TGTGCCAGTAGTGCCAGGGTTGGGTACACTGAAGCTTTCTTT.

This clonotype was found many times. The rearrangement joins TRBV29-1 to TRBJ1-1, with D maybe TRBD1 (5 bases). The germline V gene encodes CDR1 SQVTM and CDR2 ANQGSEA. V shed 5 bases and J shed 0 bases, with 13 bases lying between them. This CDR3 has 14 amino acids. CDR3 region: CSVSPTGVNTEAFF. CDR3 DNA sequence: TGCAGCGTTAGCCCTACAGGAGTGAACACTGAAGCTTTCTTT.

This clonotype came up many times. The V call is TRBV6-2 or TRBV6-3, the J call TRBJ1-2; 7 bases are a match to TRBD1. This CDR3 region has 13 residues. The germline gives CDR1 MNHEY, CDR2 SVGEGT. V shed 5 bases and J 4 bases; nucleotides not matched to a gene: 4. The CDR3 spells CASSTRQGYGYTF. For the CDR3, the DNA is TGTGCCAGCAGTACCCGACAGGGCTATGGCTACACCTTC.

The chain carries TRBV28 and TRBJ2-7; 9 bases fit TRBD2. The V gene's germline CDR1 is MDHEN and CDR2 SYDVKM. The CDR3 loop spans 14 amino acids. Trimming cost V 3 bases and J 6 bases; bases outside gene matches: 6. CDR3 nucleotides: TGTGCCAGCAGTTTGGGGACTAGCAGACGCGAGCAGTACTTC. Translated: CASSLGTSRREQYF.

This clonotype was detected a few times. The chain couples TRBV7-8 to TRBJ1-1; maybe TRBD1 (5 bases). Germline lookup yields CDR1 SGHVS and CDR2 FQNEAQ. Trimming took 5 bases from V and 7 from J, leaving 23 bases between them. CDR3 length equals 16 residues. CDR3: CASSPNTGSSGYEAFF. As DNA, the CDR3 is TGTGCCAGCAGCCCAAACACAGGATCCTCTGGCTATGAAGCTTTCTTT.

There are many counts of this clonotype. CDR3 in amino acids: CASSLASGLSNQPQHF. As DNA, the CDR3 is TGTGCCAGCAGTTTAGCCTCCGGGTTGAGCAATCAGCCCCAGCATTTT. The rearrangement links TRBV12-3 or TRBV12-4 to TRBJ1-5, with D uncertain. The CDR3 length is 16 residues. Between the trimmed V and J ends, which lost 0 bases and 1 base, there was a span of 10 bases.

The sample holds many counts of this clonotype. Here the CDR3 reads CAWGAGGRETQYF. DNA for the CDR3: TGTGCCTGGGGGGCAGGGGGCAGGGAGACCCAGTACTTC. V usage is TRBV30 and J usage is TRBJ2-5, with 8 bases lining up with TRBD1. Germline CDR1 GTSNPN, CDR2 SVGIG (reference sequence). V lost 5 bases, J lost 5 bases, and 7 bases stayed unmatched. This CDR3 region has 13 residues.

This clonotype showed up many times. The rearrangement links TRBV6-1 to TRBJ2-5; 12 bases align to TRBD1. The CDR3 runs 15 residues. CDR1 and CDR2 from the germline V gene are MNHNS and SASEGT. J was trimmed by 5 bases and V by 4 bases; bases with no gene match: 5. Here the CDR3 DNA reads TGTGCCAGCAGTGGCGGGACAGGGGGCAGGGAGACCCAGTACTTC. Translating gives CASSGGTGGRETQYF.

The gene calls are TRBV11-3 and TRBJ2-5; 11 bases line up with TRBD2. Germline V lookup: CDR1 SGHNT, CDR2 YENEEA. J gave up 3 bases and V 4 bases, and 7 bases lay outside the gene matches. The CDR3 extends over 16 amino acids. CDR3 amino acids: CASSSLTSGGKETQYF. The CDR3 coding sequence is TGTGCCAGCAGCTCCCTAACTAGCGGGGGTAAAGAGACCCAGTACTTC.

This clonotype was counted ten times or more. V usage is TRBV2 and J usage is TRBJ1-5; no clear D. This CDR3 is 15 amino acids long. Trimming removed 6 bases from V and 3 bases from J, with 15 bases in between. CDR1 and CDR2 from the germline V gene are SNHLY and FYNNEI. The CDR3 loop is CASRVTRQTNQPQHF. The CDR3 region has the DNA TGTGCCAGCAGGGTCACAAGGCAAACCAATCAGCCCCAGCATTTT.

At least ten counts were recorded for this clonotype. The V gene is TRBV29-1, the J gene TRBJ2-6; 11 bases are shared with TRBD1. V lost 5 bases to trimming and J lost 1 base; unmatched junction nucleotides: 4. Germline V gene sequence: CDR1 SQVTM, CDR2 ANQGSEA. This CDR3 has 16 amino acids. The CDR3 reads CSVPGQGVSGANVLTF. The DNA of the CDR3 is TGCAGCGTTCCGGGACAGGGGGTGTCTGGGGCCAACGTCCTGACTTTC.

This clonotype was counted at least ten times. CDR3 sequence reads: CASSLAHGLYGYTF. DNA of the CDR3: TGTGCCAGCAGCTTAGCACACGGGCTATATGGCTACACCTTC. This chain joins TRBV7-9 and TRBJ1-2; D is uncertain. V lost 0 bases and J 5 bases, leaving 10 bases between the germline ends. CDR3 length: 14 residues. Germline loops: CDR1 SEHNR, CDR2 FQNEAQ (reference sequence).

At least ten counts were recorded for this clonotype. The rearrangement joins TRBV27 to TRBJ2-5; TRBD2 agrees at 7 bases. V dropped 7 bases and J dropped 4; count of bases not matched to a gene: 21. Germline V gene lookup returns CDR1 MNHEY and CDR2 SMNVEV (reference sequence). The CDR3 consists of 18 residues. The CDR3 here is CASKGKDLAGHPRETQYF. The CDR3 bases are TGTGCCAGCAAGGGAAAAGACTTAGCGGGTCACCCCCGAGAGACCCAGTACTTC.

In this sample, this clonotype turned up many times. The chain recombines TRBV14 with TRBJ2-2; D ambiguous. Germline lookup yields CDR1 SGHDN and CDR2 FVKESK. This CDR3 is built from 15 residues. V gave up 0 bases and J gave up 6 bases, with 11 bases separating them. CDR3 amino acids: CASSQEYSLAGELFF. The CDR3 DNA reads TGTGCCAGCAGCCAAGAGTACTCCTTGGCCGGGGAGCTGTTTTTT. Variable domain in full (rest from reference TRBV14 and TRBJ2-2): EAGVTQFPSHSVIEKGQTVTLRCDPISGHDNLYWYRRVMGKEIKFLLHFVKESKQDESGMPNNRFLAERTGGTYSTLKVQPAELEDSGVYFCASSQEYSLAGELFFGEGSRLTVL.